Here is one T cell receptor (beta chain) with its context. Its antigen remains undetermined. No clone much larger than this one lies a single base away; base qualities are absent. The immunoSEQ Assay, a bias-controlled multiplex PCR, was used to amplify TCRbeta CDR3 regions from genomic DNA. Concerning the study's data processing: The number of nucleated cells in each sample was estimated by amplification of reference gene primers within the assay. To quantify the absolute abundance of each unique TCRbeta CDR3 rearrangement, sequence reads were collapsed and filtered. Productive Simpson clonality was computed per sample as the square root of Simpson's diversity index over productive rearrangements. TCRdb limited this immuneACCESS table to in-frame rearrangements with V and J called. A share of clones is missing; checked studies link under half to unresolved V genes, and the rest is unexplained. V, J and clone size are taken as reported in that table, and D and trimming were inferred from the DNA itself. Counted in this sample were some 250,000 clones; 80% to 90% of them appeared once. Together, the top ten hold roughly 4% of the sample.

According to the germline V gene (reference sequence), CDR1 reads LNHNV and CDR2 reads YYDKDF. V lost 1 base and J lost 4 bases; the stretch between them is 10 bases long. Measured from the cysteine to the phenylalanine, the CDR3 is 14 residues long. The retained sequence is limited to the CDR3, 42 bases, with the frame set at the first base. Whole blood was collected in K2EDTA tubes by collaborating institutions according to the institutions' own protocols. For TCRbeta analysis, collaborators shipped samples as frozen whole blood, isolated PBMCs, or DNA extracted from either of those sample types. These data come from a study of blood T cell repertoires in COVID-19 (dated by TCRdb to about 2020). With regard to the full study: The collaborator samples originated in the United States, Italy and Spain and spanned the acute and convalescent phases of COVID-19. The material from the prospective study consisted of cDNA or gDNA derived from T cells, B-cell-depleted T cells, or PBMCs. Deeply sampled blood TCRbeta repertoires from subjects exposed to, actively infected with, or recovered from COVID-19 were included in the dataset. The repertoires were released in a freely available public database intended as a resource for research on the immune response to SARS-CoV-2. The samples were drawn from two sources: the first 160 participants of the ongoing ImmuneRACE study, and 950 to 1,500 subjects contributed by 6 global collaborators. Nearly every sample came with metadata listing a de-identified subject ID, COVID-19 status, age in years and sex. Where available, HLA class I and class II types were obtained from metadata supplied by the sample provider rather than from assay-based typing. Findings and caveats that apply to the study as a whole: The quantity of clinical and demographic metadata differed by source and by participant and was supplied without curation.

Material for sequencing was peripheral blood. The chain was built from TRBV15 and TRBJ1-1; a confident D gene designation cannot be given. This TCR came from a man between 60 and 75 years old with acute or convalescent COVID-19. The nucleotide sequence is TGTGCCACCAGCAGAGCTATCGGCGGCACTGAAGCTTTCTTT. Translated, this gives CATSRAIGGTEAFF.